The clone carrying this TCR beta chain has only a few counts. One junction end does not reproduce the germline sequence, and a read error may be involved. The CDR3 has 15 amino acids. The germline CDR1 and CDR2 sequences are SGHTA and FQGNSA. The entry originates in a study of immune characterization of retroperitoneal liposarcoma. TCRdb passed the PCR reads through MiXCR, listing each CDR3 protein once. The sample contains roughly 11,000 distinct CDR3 sequences, about 20% of which appear only once. This receptor was identified in a female donor with retroperitoneal liposarcoma. The gene calls are TRBV7-2 and TRBJ2-3; D assignment may be TRBD1 or TRBD2 (5 bases each). The sequencing input was blood. CDR3 region: CASSLERGVSNEQFF. In DNA form, the CDR3 reads TGTGCCAGCAGCTTAGAGAGAGGGGTAAGCAATGAGCAGTTCTTT.